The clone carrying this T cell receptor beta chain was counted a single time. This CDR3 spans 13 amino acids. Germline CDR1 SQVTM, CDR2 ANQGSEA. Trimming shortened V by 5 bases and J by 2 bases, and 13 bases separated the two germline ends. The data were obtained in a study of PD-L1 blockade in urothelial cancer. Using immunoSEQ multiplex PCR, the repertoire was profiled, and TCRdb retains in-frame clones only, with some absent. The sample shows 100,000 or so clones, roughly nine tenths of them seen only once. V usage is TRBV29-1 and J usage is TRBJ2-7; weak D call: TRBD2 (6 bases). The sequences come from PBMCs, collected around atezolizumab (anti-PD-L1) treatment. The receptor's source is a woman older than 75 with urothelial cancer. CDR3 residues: CSVWGPGAYEQYF. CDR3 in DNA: TGCAGCGTTTGGGGTCCGGGAGCCTACGAGCAGTACTTC.